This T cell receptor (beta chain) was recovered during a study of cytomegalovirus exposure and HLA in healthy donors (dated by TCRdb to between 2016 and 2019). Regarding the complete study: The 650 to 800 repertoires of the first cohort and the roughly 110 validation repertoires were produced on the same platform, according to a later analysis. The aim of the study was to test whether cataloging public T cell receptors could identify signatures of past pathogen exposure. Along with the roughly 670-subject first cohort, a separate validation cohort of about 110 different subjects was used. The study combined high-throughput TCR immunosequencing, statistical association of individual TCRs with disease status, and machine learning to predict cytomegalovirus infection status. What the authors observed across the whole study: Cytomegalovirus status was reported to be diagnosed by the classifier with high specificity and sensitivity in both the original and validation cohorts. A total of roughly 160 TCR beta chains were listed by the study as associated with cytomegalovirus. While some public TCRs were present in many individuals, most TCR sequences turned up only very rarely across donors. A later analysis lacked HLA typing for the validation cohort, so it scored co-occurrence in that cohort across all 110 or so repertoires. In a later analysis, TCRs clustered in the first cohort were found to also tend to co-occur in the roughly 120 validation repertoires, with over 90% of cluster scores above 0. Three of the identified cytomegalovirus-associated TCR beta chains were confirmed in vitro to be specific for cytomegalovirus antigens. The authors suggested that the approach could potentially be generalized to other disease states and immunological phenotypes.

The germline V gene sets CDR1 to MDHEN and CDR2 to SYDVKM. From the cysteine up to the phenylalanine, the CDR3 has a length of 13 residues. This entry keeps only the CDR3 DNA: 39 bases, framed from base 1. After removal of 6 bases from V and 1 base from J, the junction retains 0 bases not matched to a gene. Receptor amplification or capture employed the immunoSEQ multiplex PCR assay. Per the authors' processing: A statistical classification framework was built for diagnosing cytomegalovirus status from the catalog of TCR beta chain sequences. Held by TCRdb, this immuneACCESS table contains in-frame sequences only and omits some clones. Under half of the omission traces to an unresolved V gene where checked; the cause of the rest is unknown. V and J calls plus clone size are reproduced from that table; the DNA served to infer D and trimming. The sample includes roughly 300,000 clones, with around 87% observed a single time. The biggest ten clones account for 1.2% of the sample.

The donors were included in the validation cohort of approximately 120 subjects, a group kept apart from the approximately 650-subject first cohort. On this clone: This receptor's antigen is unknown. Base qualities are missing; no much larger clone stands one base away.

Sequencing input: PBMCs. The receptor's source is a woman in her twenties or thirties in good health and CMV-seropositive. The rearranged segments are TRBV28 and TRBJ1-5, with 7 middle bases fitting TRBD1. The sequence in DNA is TGTGCCAGCAGCAGGGGGAGCAATCAGCCCCAGCATTTT. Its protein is CASSRGSNQPQHF.